The 13 T cell receptor beta chains reported below all come from one sample, sequenced in a study of shared clonotypes between healthy human individuals. Naive CD8 populations comprised CD45RO-negative cells positively selected for CCR7, excluding terminally differentiated effector memory CD45RA+ cells. The method was immunoSEQ multiplex PCR; TCRdb's version includes in-frame clones alone and lacks a portion of them. The table has about 2.2 million clones, roughly 95% seen once. The sequencing input was naive CD8+ T cells from PBMCs. These receptors all come from a man between 18 and 35 years old in good health. Some clones in this sample may be carry-over from other donors' samples.

The chain has TRBV20-1 and TRBJ1-1, with D hard to call. Germline V gene data show CDR1 as DFQATT and CDR2 as SNEGSKA (reference sequence). The CDR3 is made up of 8 amino acids. The CDR3: CSLYEAFF. As DNA, the CDR3 is TGCAGCCTTTATGAAGCTTTCTTT.

The chain has TRBV14 and TRBJ1-5; D is undetermined. The germline V gene encodes CDR1 SGHDN and CDR2 FVKESK. The length of the CDR3 is 13 residues. Trimming cost V 5 bases and J 9 bases, with 14 bases left between them. The CDR3 sequence: CASSSLSGRPQHF. The CDR3 DNA reads as TGTGCCAGCAGCTCCCTCTCGGGTCGGCCCCAGCATTTT. The full variable domain, rest sourced from reference TRBV14 and TRBJ1-5, is EAGVTQFPSHSVIEKGQTVTLRCDPISGHDNLYWYRRVMGKEIKFLLHFVKESKQDESGMPNNRFLAERTGGTYSTLKVQPAELEDSGVYFCASSSLSGRPQHFGDGTRLSIL.

The chain uses TRBV28 and TRBJ2-7; TRBD2 agrees at 7 bases. The J segment lost 3 bases and the V segment lost 6 bases, leaving 5 bases of the junction unmatched. The germline gives CDR1 MDHEN, CDR2 SYDVKM. CDR3 length: 13 residues. CDR3 nucleotides: TGTGCCAGCAGCCGAGGCGGGGGCTACGAGCAGTACTTC. Its protein product is CASSRGGGYEQYF.

For this clone: Compared with germline, one end of the junction differs, possibly owing to a read error. The chain employs TRBV6-5 and TRBJ2-1; D gene uncertain. Germline-derived CDR1 and CDR2 are MNHEY and SVGAGI. The CDR3 contains 15 residues. CDR3: CASSYSSALGHEQFF. As DNA, the CDR3 is TGCGCCAGCAGTTACTCAAGTGCCTTGGGCCATGAGCAGTTCTTC.

This chain links TRBV4-1 with TRBJ1-5; 10 positions match TRBD1. V gave up 3 bases and J gave up 7 bases; unmatched junction bases: 9. CDR1 is MGHRA and CDR2 is YSYEKL in the germline V gene. This CDR3 region has 16 residues. The CDR3 is CASSQTLTGGEQPQHF. DNA of the CDR3: TGCGCCAGCAGCCAGACACTGACAGGGGGCGAGCAGCCCCAGCATTTT.

This clone was seen only once. This rearrangement joins TRBV19 to TRBJ2-4; D may be TRBD2 (5 bases). The CDR3 covers 15 residues. V was cut by 5 bases and J by 0 bases, with 11 bases left in between. The V gene's germline CDR1 is LNHDA and CDR2 SQIVND (reference sequence). The CDR3 is CASSVAGGAKNIQYF. The DNA for the CDR3 is TGTGCCAGTAGTGTCGCCGGAGGAGCCAAAAACATTCAGTACTTC.

The chain joins TRBV5-4 to TRBJ2-1; 13 bases fit TRBD2. CDR1 and CDR2 from the germline V gene are SGHNT and YYREEE (reference sequence). J was trimmed by 10 bases and V by 3 bases; bases with no gene match: 4. The CDR3 runs to 14 residues. This chain's CDR3 is CASSSGLAGREQFF. CDR3 in DNA: TGTGCCAGCAGCTCGGGACTAGCGGGAAGGGAGCAGTTCTTC. Complete variable domain (other parts from reference TRBV5-4 and TRBJ2-1): ETGVTQSPTHLIKTRGQQVTLRCSSQSGHNTVSWYQQALGQGPQFIFQYYREEENGRGNFPPRFSGLQFPNYSSELNVNALELDDSALYLCASSSGLAGREQFFGPGTRLTVL.

The J gene is TRBJ2-2, the V gene TRBV7-9; TRBD2 matches at 7 bases. Germline V gene data show CDR1 as SEHNR and CDR2 as FQNEAQ (reference sequence). V gave up 2 bases and J gave up 3 bases; unmatched junction bases: 9. The CDR3 spans 17 residues. CDR3 protein: CASSLHGTMVDTGELFF. CDR3 sequence (DNA): TGTGCCAGCAGCTTACATGGGACTATGGTGGACACCGGGGAGCTGTTTTTT.

The rearrangement uses TRBV14 and TRBJ2-7, with 7 bases lining up with TRBD1. The CDR3 is 14 residues long. V lost 4 bases to trimming and J lost 3 bases; unmatched junction nucleotides: 6. CDR1 and CDR2 from the germline V gene are SGHDN and FVKESK. In nucleotides, the CDR3 is TGTGCCAGCAGCCCCGTTACAGGGGACTACGAGCAGTACTTC. Its translation is CASSPVTGDYEQYF.

J is TRBJ2-1 and V is TRBV19; weak D call: TRBD2 (5 bases). V was pared by 3 bases and J by 0 bases, with 9 bases between. Germline CDR1 and CDR2: LNHDA and SQIVND (reference sequence). This CDR3 comprises 15 residues. DNA of the CDR3: TGTGCCAGTAGTATGTGGGGAGCCTCCTACAATGAGCAGTTCTTC. It translates to CASSMWGASYNEQFF.

J is TRBJ2-2 and V is TRBV7-6; no clear D gene. Germline V gene data show CDR1 as SGHVS and CDR2 as FNYEAQ. The germline V and J ends were trimmed by 1 base and 7 bases, with 16 bases remaining between them. The CDR3 consists of 16 residues. CDR3 residues: CASSLEGSLYDGELFF. The DNA of the CDR3 is TGTGCCAGCAGCTTAGAGGGCTCCCTATACGACGGGGAGCTGTTTTTT.

The chain combines TRBV30 with TRBJ2-1; D is unclear. The germline V gene has CDR1 GTSNPN and CDR2 SVGIG (reference sequence). V shed 0 bases and J shed 3 bases, with 12 bases lying between them. The CDR3 consists of 15 residues. The CDR3 DNA reads TGTGCCTGGAGTGTCGGGCGGAGAGACTACAATGAGCAGTTCTTC. This gives the protein CAWSVGRRDYNEQFF.

The rearrangement joins TRBV6-6 to TRBJ1-1; D uncertain. Germline loops: CDR1 MNHNY, CDR2 SVGAGI (reference sequence). The V gene lost 0 bases and the J gene lost 5 bases, with 7 bases spanning the gap. This CDR3 contains 13 residues. CDR3 region: CASSYSGVTEAFF. The CDR3 DNA reads as TGTGCCAGCAGTTACTCTGGCGTTACTGAAGCTTTCTTT.